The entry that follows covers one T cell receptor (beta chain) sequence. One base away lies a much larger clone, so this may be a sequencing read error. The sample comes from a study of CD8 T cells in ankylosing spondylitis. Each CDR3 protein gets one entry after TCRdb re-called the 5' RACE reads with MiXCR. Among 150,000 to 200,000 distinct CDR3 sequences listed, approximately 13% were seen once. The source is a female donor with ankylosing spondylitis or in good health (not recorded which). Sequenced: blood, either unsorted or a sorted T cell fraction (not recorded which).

CDR3 amino acids: CASRQSGRFADTQYF. The CDR3 DNA reads as TGTGCCAGCAGACAAAGCGGGAGATTCGCAGATACGCAGTATTTT. The chain employs TRBV7-2 and TRBJ2-3; 8 bases agree with TRBD2. This CDR3 is built from 15 residues. V gave up 6 bases and J gave up 4 bases; unmatched junction bases: 9. From germline, CDR1 is SGHTA and CDR2 FQGNSA.